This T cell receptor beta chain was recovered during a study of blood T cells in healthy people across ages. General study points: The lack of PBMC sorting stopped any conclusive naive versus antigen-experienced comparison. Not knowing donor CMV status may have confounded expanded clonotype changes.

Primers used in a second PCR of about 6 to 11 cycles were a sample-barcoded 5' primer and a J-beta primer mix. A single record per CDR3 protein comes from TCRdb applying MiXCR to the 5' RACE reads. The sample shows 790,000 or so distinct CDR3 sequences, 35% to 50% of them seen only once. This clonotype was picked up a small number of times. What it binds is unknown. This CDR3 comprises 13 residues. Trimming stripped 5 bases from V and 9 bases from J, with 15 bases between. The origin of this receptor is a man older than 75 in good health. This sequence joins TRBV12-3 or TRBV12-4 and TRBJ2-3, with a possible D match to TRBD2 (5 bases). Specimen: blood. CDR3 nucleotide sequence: TGTGCCAGCAGTGAAGGACCCGGGGTCACGCAGTATTTT. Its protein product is CASSEGPGVTQYF.